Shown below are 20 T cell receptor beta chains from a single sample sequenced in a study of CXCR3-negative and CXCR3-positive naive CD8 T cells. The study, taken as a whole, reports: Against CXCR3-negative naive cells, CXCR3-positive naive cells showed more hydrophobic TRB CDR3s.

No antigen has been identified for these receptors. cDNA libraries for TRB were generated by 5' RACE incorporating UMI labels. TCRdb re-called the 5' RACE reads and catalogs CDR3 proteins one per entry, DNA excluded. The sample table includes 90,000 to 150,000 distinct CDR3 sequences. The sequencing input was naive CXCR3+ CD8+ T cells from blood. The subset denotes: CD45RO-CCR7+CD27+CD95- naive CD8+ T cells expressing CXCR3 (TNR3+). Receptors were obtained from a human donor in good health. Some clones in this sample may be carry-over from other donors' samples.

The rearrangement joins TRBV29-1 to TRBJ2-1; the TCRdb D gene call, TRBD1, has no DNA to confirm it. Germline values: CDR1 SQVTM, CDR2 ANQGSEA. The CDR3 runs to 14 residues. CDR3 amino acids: CSVRGGPGVNEQFF.

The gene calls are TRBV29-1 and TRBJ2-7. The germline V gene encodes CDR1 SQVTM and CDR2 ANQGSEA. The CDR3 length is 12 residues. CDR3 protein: CSVEDRYYEQYF.

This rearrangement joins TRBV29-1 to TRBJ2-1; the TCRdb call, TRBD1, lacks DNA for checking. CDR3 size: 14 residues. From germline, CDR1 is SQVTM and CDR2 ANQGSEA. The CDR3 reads CSVVRTGGGDEQFF.

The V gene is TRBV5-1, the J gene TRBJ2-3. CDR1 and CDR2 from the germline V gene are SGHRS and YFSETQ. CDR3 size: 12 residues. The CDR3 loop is CASSDPTDTQYF.

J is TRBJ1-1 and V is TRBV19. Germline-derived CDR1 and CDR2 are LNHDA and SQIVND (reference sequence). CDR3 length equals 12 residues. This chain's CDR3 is CASSIVATEAFF.

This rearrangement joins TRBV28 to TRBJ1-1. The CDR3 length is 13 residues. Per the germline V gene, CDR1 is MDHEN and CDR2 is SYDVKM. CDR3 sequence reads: CASSLSEATEAFF. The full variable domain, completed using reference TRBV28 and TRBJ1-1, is DVKVTQSSRYLVKRTGEKVFLECVQDMDHENMFWYRQDPGLGLRLIYFSYDVKMKEKGDIPEGYSVSREKKERFSLILESASTNQTSMYLCASSLSEATEAFFGQGTRLTVV.

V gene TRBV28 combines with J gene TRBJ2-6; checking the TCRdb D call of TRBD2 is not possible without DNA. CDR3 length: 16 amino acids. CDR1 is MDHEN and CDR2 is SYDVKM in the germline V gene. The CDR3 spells CASSPLDTSGANVLTF.

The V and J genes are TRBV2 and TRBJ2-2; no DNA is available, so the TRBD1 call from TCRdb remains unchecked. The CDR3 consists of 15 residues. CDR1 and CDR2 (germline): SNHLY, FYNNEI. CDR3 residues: CASSPPGMNTGELFF.

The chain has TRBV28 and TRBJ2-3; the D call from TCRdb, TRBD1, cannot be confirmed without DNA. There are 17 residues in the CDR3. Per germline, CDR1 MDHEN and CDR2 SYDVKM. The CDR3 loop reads CASTPVPGARGGDTQYF. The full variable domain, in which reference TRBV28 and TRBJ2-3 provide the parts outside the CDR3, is DVKVTQSSRYLVKRTGEKVFLECVQDMDHENMFWYRQDPGLGLRLIYFSYDVKMKEKGDIPEGYSVSREKKERFSLILESASTNQTSMYLCASTPVPGARGGDTQYFGPGTRLTVL.

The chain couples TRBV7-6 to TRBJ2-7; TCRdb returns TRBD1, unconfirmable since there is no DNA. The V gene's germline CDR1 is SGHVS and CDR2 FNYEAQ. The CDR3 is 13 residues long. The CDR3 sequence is CASSTAGAYEQYF.

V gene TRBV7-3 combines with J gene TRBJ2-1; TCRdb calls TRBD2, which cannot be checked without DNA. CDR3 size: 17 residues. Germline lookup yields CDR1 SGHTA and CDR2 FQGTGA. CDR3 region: CASSSSSWASGYNEQFF.

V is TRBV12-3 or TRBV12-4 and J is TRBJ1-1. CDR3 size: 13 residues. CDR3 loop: CASSFGTNTEAFF.

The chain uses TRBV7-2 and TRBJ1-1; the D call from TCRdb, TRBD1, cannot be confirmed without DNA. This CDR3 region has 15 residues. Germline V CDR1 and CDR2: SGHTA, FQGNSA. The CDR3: CASSFSAQGGTEAFF.

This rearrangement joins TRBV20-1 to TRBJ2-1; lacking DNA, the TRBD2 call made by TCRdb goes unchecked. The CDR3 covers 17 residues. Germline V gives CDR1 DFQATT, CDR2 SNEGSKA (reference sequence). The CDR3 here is CSARDTREGPSHNEQFF.

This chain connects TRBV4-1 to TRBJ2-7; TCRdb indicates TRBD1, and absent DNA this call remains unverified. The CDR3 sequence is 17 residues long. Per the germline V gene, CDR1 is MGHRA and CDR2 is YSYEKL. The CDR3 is CASSQGPAGSSSYEQYF.

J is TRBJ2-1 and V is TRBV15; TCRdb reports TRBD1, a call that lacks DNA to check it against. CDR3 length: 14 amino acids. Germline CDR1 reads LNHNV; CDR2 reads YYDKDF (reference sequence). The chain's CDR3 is CATSREGQGNEQFF.

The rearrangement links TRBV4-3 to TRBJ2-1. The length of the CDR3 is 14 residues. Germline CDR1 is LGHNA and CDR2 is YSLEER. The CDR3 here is CASSQDKRGNEQFF.

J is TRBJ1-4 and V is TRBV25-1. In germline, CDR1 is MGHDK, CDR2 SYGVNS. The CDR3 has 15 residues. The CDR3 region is CASSEYPATNEKLFF.

CDR3 residues: CASSSWDRGTGELFF. V is TRBV7-6 and J is TRBJ2-2; TCRdb reports TRBD1, a call that lacks DNA to check it against. This CDR3 has 15 residues. Germline assignment: CDR1 SGHVS and CDR2 FNYEAQ.

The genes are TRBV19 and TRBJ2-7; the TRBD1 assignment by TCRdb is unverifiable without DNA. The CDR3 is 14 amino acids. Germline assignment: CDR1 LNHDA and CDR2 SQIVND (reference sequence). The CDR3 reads CASSLLAGSHEQYF.